These 30 T cell receptor beta chains share one sample of origin, sequenced in a study of cytomegalovirus exposure and HLA in healthy donors. PCR was performed using 60 Vbeta and 13 Jbeta primers. Assay: immunoSEQ multiplex PCR; the TCRdb copy retains only in-frame clones and omits some. The table records about 160,000 clones, roughly 83% of them present only once. The source material was PBMCs. These receptors were collected from a human donor in good health.

The chain is built from TRBV5-4 and TRBJ2-7; D perhaps matches TRBD2 (6 bases). Deletions cut 4 bases from V and 5 bases from J, with 16 bases between. The CDR3 has 14 amino acids. Germline loops: CDR1 SGHNT, CDR2 YYREEE (reference sequence). As DNA, the CDR3 is TGTGCCAGCAGCGAGGACTACCGGCACAACGAGCAGTACTTC. Amino acids: CASSEDYRHNEQYF.

The chain couples TRBV6-5 to TRBJ1-2; D not resolved. This CDR3 comprises 14 residues. V was trimmed by 8 bases and J by 4 bases, leaving 17 bases between them. Germline V CDR1 and CDR2: MNHEY, SVGAGI. Here the CDR3 DNA reads TGTGCCAGCTGGAACAGACGGTCAGGCTATGGCTACACCTTC. It is translated as CASWNRRSGYGYTF.

This clone occurred once. This rearrangement joins TRBV6-1 to TRBJ1-5; D is uncertain. From germline, CDR1 is MNHNS and CDR2 SASEGT. The CDR3 is 14 amino acids. Trimming cost V 2 bases and J 4 bases, with 9 bases left between them. The CDR3 loop reads CASSEQRENQPQHF. CDR3 DNA sequence: TGTGCCAGCAGTGAACAGAGGGAAAATCAGCCCCAGCATTTT.

The chain links TRBV7-2 to TRBJ1-1; D is uncertain. Germline V gene data show CDR1 as SGHTA and CDR2 as FQGNSA. The ends were cut back, 5 bases at V and 1 base at J, with 8 bases in the middle. This CDR3 region has 13 residues. The CDR3 DNA reads TGTGCCAGCAGCCCCGACACGAACACTGAAGCTTTCTTT. Amino acid sequence: CASSPDTNTEAFF.

This chain links TRBV7-2 with TRBJ2-7, with TRBD1 identical over 7 bases. The CDR3 extends over 18 amino acids. Germline lookup yields CDR1 SGHTA and CDR2 FQGNSA. J was trimmed by 0 bases and V by 1 base; bases with no gene match: 12. CDR3 DNA sequence: TGTGCCAGCAGCTTAGTCCCCCTTGGGACAGTCAGCTCCTACGAGCAGTACTTC. Translation gives CASSLVPLGTVSSYEQYF.

The chain has TRBV6-5 and TRBJ1-6; D gene uncertain. Trimming pared 0 bases from V and 9 bases from J, leaving 12 bases between. CDR1 is MNHEY and CDR2 is SVGAGI in the germline V gene. CDR3 size: 15 residues. The CDR3 coding sequence is TGTGCCAGCAGTTACTCGAGGGTGGGGTCTTCACCCCTCCACTTT. As protein: CASSYSRVGSSPLHF.

The gene calls are TRBV7-6 and TRBJ1-3; no firm D call. Trimming removed 1 base at V and 0 bases at J, with 7 bases between. The germline V gene has CDR1 SGHVS and CDR2 FNYEAQ. The length of the CDR3 is 15 residues. The CDR3 nucleotides read TGTGCCAGCAGCTTAGGTCTAAGCTCTGGAAACACCATATATTTT. This sequence encodes CASSLGLSSGNTIYF.

This chain links TRBV6-6 with TRBJ2-7; tentatively, D is TRBD2 (6 bases). Germline-derived CDR1 and CDR2 are MNHNY and SVGAGI (reference sequence). The V gene lost 4 bases and the J gene lost 4 bases, with 17 bases spanning the gap. CDR3 length equals 15 residues. The CDR3 is CASSSLGAGLYEQYF. The CDR3 DNA reads as TGTGCCAGCAGTTCGTTAGGGGCGGGACTTTACGAGCAGTACTTC.

The CDR3 sequence: CASSQTGGSQETQYF. The CDR3 bases are TGCGCCAGCAGCCAGACAGGGGGGTCCCAAGAGACCCAGTACTTC. V usage is TRBV5-1 and J usage is TRBJ2-5, with 9 bases that match TRBD1. J was trimmed by 1 base and V by 4 bases; bases with no gene match: 5. The CDR3 is made up of 15 amino acids. The germline V gene encodes CDR1 SGHRS and CDR2 YFSETQ.

V usage is TRBV10-3 and J usage is TRBJ1-5, with 7 bases matching TRBD1. The trim removed 3 bases at V and 2 bases at J, leaving 16 bases unmatched. The V gene's germline CDR1 is ENHRY and CDR2 SYGVKD. CDR3 length: 19 amino acids. The CDR3 protein is CAISDPPGEGAWGNQPQHF. CDR3 DNA sequence: TGTGCCATCAGTGACCCTCCAGGAGAGGGGGCGTGGGGCAATCAGCCCCAGCATTTT.

The chain employs TRBV11-2 and TRBJ2-7; D is possibly TRBD1 (5 bases). The CDR3 loop spans 12 amino acids. CDR1 and CDR2 (germline): SGHAT, FQNNGV. Trimming left V 5 bases short and J 6 bases short, with 11 bases between. The CDR3 nucleotides are TGTGCCAGCAGCCTCCAGGGCTCCGAGCAGTACTTC. It yields the protein CASSLQGSEQYF.

The J gene is TRBJ2-6, the V gene TRBV2, with 10 bases lining up with TRBD2. Germline V gives CDR1 SNHLY, CDR2 FYNNEI. This CDR3 has 18 residues. V shed 2 bases and J 4 bases; nucleotides not matched to a gene: 8. In nucleotides, the CDR3 is TGTGCCAGCAGTGAATATCCGGGACTAGCGATCGGGGCCAACGTCCTGACTTTC. This translates into CASSEYPGLAIGANVLTF.

This sequence joins TRBV19 and TRBJ2-2; D is perhaps TRBD2 (6 bases). V lost 5 bases and J lost 6, with 10 bases in between. Germline assignment: CDR1 LNHDA and CDR2 SQIVND (reference sequence). This CDR3 comprises 13 residues. The CDR3 protein is CASSAPGAGELFF. Here the CDR3 DNA reads TGTGCCAGTAGTGCCCCGGGGGCCGGGGAGCTGTTTTTT.

The V call is TRBV5-1, the J call TRBJ2-3, with D perhaps matching TRBD1 (6 bases). This CDR3 is built from 15 residues. V was cut by 4 bases and J by 0 bases, with 12 bases left in between. Germline CDR1 reads SGHRS; CDR2 reads YFSETQ. CDR3 nucleotides: TGCGCCAGCAGCCCCGGGACAAGTAGCACAGATACGCAGTATTTT. It is translated as CASSPGTSSTDTQYF.

The chain links TRBV5-4 to TRBJ2-1; D possibly corresponds to TRBD2 (6 bases). Germline CDR1 and CDR2: SGHNT and YYREEE (reference sequence). Trimming cost V 10 bases and J 9 bases, with 23 bases left between them. The CDR3 has 14 amino acids. The CDR3 DNA reads as TGTGCCGTGACGCTGACTAGTCTTTCGGGTGAGCAGTTCTTC. As protein: CAVTLTSLSGEQFF.

The gene calls are TRBV6-5 and TRBJ1-4; 7 bases line up with TRBD1. CDR3 size: 15 residues. Germline V CDR1 and CDR2: MNHEY, SVGAGI. J gave up 8 bases and V 2 bases, and 8 bases lay outside the gene matches. CDR3 DNA sequence: TGTGCCAGCAGTTACGGGTTAGGGGGCAGAGAAAAACTGTTTTTT. This codes for CASSYGLGGREKLFF.

This chain joins TRBV5-1 and TRBJ2-7; 7 nucleotides agree with TRBD1. CDR3 length: 15 residues. Germline V lookup: CDR1 SGHRS, CDR2 YFSETQ. The J segment lost 0 bases and the V segment lost 2 bases, leaving 5 bases of the junction unmatched. The CDR3: CASSLRGQLSYEQYF. In DNA, the CDR3 is TGCGCCAGCAGCTTAAGGGGACAGCTCTCCTACGAGCAGTACTTC.

J is TRBJ2-1 and V is TRBV30; 8 nucleotides match TRBD2. Germline lookup yields CDR1 GTSNPN and CDR2 SVGIG (reference sequence). V lost 7 bases, J lost 9 bases, and 14 bases stayed unmatched. This CDR3 is built from 14 residues. The DNA of the CDR3 is TGTGCCTTGGCGGGACTAGTTGCGTTCGCTGAGCAGTTCTTC. Its translation: CALAGLVAFAEQFF.

This clone was found a few times. The chain carries TRBV19 and TRBJ1-1, with unresolved D. In germline, CDR1 is LNHDA, CDR2 SQIVND (reference sequence). The V gene lost 3 bases and the J gene lost 1 base, with 6 bases spanning the gap. This CDR3 region has 13 residues. CDR3 in amino acids: CASSIKRNTEAFF. The DNA for the CDR3 is TGTGCCAGTAGTATCAAGAGGAACACTGAAGCTTTCTTT.

This clone has only a few counts. The V call is TRBV10-3, the J call TRBJ1-5; TRBD1 aligns across 9 bases. The CDR3 has 14 residues. V shed 6 bases, J shed 4 bases, and the junction held 4 bases outside the gene matches. CDR1 and CDR2 from the germline V gene are ENHRY and SYGVKD. This CDR3 reads CAIRSTGGNQPQHF. CDR3 bases: TGTGCCATCAGGTCGACAGGGGGGAATCAGCCCCAGCATTTT.

The chain couples TRBV7-9 to TRBJ2-2; D not resolved. The CDR3 consists of 13 residues. Looked up from germline, CDR1 is SEHNR and CDR2 is FQNEAQ (reference sequence). Trimming pared 1 base from V and 6 bases from J, leaving 6 bases between. For the CDR3, the DNA is TGTGCCAGCAGCTTAGGCGTTCCCGGGGAGCTGTTTTTT. Its protein product is CASSLGVPGELFF.

The chain links TRBV4-2 to TRBJ2-3; the match to TRBD2 covers 16 bases. V trimming: 4 bases; J trimming: 4 bases; junction bases outside the gene matches: 2. The V gene's germline CDR1 is LGHNA and CDR2 YNFKEQ. The CDR3 is 16 amino acids. The CDR3 region has the DNA TGTGCCAGCAGCCCGGGACTAGCGGGGGGGGCAGATACGCAGTATTTT. Its protein is CASSPGLAGGADTQYF.

The chain combines TRBV5-6 with TRBJ1-5, with 7 bases lining up with TRBD1. The CDR3 is made up of 13 amino acids. Germline V gives CDR1 SGHDT, CDR2 YYEEEE. The J segment lost 7 bases and the V segment lost 4 bases, leaving 5 bases of the junction unmatched. The CDR3 DNA sequence: TGTGCCAGCAGCGCGGGGACAGCCCAGCCCCAGCATTTT. Its protein product is CASSAGTAQPQHF.

This chain links TRBV28 with TRBJ1-1, with TRBD1 matching 9 bases. Germline V gene sequence: CDR1 MDHEN, CDR2 SYDVKM. V lost 6 bases and J lost 11; bases outside the gene matches: 13. The CDR3 length is 14 residues. CDR3 loop: CASSLDRGTHVAFF. CDR3 nucleotide sequence: TGTGCCAGCAGCCTCGACAGGGGGACTCACGTGGCTTTCTTT.

The chain joins TRBV10-3 to TRBJ2-1; D perhaps matches TRBD1 (5 bases). The CDR3 covers 15 residues. Trimming took off 8 bases at V and 0 bases at J, with 14 bases between the two ends. Germline lookup yields CDR1 ENHRY and CDR2 SYGVKD. The CDR3: CAIGNSRGSYNEQFF. CDR3 nucleotide sequence: TGTGCCATCGGAAACTCTAGGGGCTCCTACAATGAGCAGTTCTTC.

V gene TRBV4-1 combines with J gene TRBJ1-5; the D gene is possibly TRBD1 (5 bases). The V gene lost 4 bases and the J gene lost 7 bases, with 20 bases spanning the gap. This CDR3 has 16 amino acids. CDR1 MGHRA and CDR2 YSYEKL come from the germline V gene. The CDR3 loop is CASSPVVGGFFQPQHF. CDR3 nucleotides: TGCGCCAGCAGCCCAGTGGTGGGGGGGTTTTTCCAGCCCCAGCATTTT.

This chain connects TRBV5-6 to TRBJ2-1; 8 nucleotides match TRBD2. Germline V lookup: CDR1 SGHDT, CDR2 YYEEEE. V was pared by 3 bases and J by 0 bases, with 5 bases of the junction left unmatched. The CDR3 covers 16 residues. The CDR3 region is CASSSLAGPSYNEQFF. The CDR3, as DNA: TGTGCCAGCAGCTCGTTAGCGGGACCCTCCTACAATGAGCAGTTCTTC. Full variable domain (rest looked up from reference TRBV5-6 and TRBJ2-1): DAGVTQSPTHLIKTRGQQVTLRCSPKSGHDTVSWYQQALGQGPQFIFQYYEEEERQRGNFPDRFSGHQFPNYSSELNVNALLLGDSALYLCASSSLAGPSYNEQFFGPGTRLTVL.

The rearrangement uses TRBV6-1 and TRBJ2-3; TRBD1 is a possible D gene (6 bases). CDR3 length: 11 amino acids. V lost 6 bases and J lost 5, with 6 bases in between. CDR1 is MNHNS and CDR2 is SASEGT in the germline V gene. The CDR3 coding sequence is TGTGCCAGCAGAGGGGGAGATACGCAGTATTTT. Amino acids: CASRGGDTQYF.

This clone showed up just a few times. The CDR3 protein is CASSLRWASYEQYF. The CDR3 DNA reads TGTGCCAGCAGCTTGCGGTGGGCTTCCTACGAGCAGTACTTC. The V gene is TRBV5-6, the J gene TRBJ2-7; unclear D gene. The CDR3 contains 14 residues. V was shortened by 1 base and J by 1 base, with 9 bases between the two germline ends. The germline gives CDR1 SGHDT, CDR2 YYEEEE.

The rearrangement joins TRBV5-1 to TRBJ2-2, with a tentative D call TRBD2 (6 bases). Looked up from germline, CDR1 is SGHRS and CDR2 is YFSETQ. This CDR3 region has 15 residues. V dropped 0 bases and J dropped 5 bases, with 11 bases sitting between them. The CDR3 sequence: CASSLDWGETGELFF. DNA of the CDR3: TGCGCCAGCAGCTTGGATTGGGGGGAAACCGGGGAGCTGTTTTTT. Using reference TRBV5-1 and TRBJ2-2 for the parts outside the CDR3, the full variable domain is KAGVTQTPRYLIKTRGQQVTLSCSPISGHRSVSWYQQTPGQGLQFLFEYFSETQRNKGNFPGRFSGRQFSNSRSEMNVSTLELGDSALYLCASSLDWGETGELFFGEGSRLTVL.